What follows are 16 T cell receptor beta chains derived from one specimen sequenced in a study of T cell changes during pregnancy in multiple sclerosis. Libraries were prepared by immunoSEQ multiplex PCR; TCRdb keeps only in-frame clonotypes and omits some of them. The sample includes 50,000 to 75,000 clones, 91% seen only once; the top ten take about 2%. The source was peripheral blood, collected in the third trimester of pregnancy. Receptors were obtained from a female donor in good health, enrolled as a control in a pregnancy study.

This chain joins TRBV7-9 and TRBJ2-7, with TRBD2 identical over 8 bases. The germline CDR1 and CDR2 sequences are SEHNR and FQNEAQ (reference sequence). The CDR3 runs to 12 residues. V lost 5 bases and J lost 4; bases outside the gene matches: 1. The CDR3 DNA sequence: TGTGCCAGCAGCCGGGAGGGGTACGAGCAGTACTTC. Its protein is CASSREGYEQYF.

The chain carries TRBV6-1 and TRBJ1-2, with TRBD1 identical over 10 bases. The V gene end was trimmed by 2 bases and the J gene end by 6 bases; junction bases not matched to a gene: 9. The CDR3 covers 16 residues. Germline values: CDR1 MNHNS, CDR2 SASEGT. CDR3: CASSEMGGGQGNGYTF. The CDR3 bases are TGTGCCAGCAGTGAAATGGGAGGGGGACAGGGGAATGGCTACACCTTC.

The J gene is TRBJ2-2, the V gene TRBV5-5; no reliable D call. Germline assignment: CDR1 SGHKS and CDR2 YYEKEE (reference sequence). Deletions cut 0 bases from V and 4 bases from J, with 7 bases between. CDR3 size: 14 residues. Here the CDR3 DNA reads TGTGCCAGCAGCTTGGATCTCTCCACCGGGGAGCTGTTTTTT. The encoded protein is CASSLDLSTGELFF.

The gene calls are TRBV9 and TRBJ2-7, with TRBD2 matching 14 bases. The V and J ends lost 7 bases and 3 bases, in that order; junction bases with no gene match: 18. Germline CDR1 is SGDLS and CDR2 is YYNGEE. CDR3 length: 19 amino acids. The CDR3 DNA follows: TGTGCCAGCCCGGCCATGGGGACTAGCGGGAGATATGGAGACTACGAGCAGTACTTC. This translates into CASPAMGTSGRYGDYEQYF.

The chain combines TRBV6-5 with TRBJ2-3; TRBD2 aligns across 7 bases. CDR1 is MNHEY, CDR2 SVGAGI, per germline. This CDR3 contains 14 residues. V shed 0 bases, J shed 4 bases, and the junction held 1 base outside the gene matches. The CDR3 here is CASSYSGLADTQYF. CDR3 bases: TGTGCCAGCAGTTACTCCGGACTAGCAGATACGCAGTATTTT.

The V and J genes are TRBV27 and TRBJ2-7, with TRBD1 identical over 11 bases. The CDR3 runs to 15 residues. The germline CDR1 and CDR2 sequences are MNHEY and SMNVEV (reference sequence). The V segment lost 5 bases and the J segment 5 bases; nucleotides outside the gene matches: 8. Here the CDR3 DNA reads TGTGCCAGCAGTCCCTCCAGGACAGGGGGCAACGAGCAGTACTTC. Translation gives CASSPSRTGGNEQYF.

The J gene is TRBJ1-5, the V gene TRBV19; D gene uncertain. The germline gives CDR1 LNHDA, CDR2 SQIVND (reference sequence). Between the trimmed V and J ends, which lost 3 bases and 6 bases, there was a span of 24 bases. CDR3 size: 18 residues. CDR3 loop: CASSIELGLRAGGQPQHF. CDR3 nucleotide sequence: TGTGCCAGTAGTATTGAACTGGGTCTTCGGGCGGGAGGTCAGCCCCAGCATTTT.

The CDR3 protein is CASSAHRTSGITFSTDTQYF. The CDR3 DNA sequence: TGCGCCAGCAGCGCACATCGGACTAGCGGAATAACCTTTAGCACAGATACGCAGTATTTT. The rearrangement uses TRBV4-1 and TRBJ2-3, with 10 bases fitting TRBD2. This CDR3 spans 20 amino acids. Germline loops: CDR1 MGHRA, CDR2 YSYEKL. The J segment lost 0 bases and the V segment lost 5 bases, leaving 17 bases of the junction unmatched.

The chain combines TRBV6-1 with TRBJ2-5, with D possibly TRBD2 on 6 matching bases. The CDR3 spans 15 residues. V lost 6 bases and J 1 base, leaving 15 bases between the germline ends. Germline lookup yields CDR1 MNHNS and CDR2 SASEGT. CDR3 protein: CASRRVGGTQETQYF. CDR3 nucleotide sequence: TGTGCCAGCAGGCGAGTAGGCGGGACCCAAGAGACCCAGTACTTC.

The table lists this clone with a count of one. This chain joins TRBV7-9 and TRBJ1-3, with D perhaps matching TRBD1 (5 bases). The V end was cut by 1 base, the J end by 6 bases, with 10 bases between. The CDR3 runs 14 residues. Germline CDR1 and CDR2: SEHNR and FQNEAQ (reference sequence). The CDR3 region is CASSLVETANTIYF. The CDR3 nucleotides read TGTGCCAGCAGCTTAGTGGAGACAGCAAACACCATATATTTT.

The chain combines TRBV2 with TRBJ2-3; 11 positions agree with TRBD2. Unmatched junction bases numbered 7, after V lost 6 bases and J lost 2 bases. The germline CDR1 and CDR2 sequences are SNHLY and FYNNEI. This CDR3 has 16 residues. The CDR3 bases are TGTGCCAGCAGGCCCGGGACTAGCGGATTCACAGATACGCAGTATTTT. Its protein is CASRPGTSGFTDTQYF.

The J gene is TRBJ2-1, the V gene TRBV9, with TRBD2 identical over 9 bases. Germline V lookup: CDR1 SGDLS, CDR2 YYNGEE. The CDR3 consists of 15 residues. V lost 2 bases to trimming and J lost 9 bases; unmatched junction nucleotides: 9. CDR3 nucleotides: TGTGCCAGCAGCGTCTCAGCGGGGGGATATTCTGAGCAGTTCTTC. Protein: CASSVSAGGYSEQFF. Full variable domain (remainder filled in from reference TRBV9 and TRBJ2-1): DSGVTQTPKHLITATGQRVTLRCSPRSGDLSVYWYQQSLDQGLQFLIQYYNGEERAKGNILERFSAQQFPDLHSELNLSSLELGDSALYFCASSVSAGGYSEQFFGPGTRLTVL.

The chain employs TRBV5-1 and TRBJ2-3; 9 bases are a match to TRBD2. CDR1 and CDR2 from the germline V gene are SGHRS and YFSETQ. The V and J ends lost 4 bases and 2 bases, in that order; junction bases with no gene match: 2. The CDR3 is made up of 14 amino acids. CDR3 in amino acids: CASSGGRATDTQYF. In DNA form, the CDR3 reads TGCGCCAGCAGCGGCGGGAGGGCCACAGATACGCAGTATTTT.

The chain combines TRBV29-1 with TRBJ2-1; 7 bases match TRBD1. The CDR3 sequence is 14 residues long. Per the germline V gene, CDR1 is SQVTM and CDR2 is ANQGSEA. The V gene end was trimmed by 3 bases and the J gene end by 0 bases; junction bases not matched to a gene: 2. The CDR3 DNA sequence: TGCAGCGTTGACGACAGGGACTCCTACAATGAGCAGTTCTTC. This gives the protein CSVDDRDSYNEQFF.

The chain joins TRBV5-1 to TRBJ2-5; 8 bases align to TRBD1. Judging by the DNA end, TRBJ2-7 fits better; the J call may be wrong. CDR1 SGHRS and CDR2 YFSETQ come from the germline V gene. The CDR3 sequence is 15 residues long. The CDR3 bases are TGCGCCAGCAGCCCGACGACAGGGGACTCCTACGAGCAGTACTTC. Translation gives CASSPTTGDSYEQYF.

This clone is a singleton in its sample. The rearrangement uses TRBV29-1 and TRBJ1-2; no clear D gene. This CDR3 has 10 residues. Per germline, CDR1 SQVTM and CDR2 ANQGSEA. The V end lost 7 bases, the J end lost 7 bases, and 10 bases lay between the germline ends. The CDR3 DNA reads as TGCAGCGCCCCGGGGTTTGGCTACACCTTC. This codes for CSAPGFGYTF.